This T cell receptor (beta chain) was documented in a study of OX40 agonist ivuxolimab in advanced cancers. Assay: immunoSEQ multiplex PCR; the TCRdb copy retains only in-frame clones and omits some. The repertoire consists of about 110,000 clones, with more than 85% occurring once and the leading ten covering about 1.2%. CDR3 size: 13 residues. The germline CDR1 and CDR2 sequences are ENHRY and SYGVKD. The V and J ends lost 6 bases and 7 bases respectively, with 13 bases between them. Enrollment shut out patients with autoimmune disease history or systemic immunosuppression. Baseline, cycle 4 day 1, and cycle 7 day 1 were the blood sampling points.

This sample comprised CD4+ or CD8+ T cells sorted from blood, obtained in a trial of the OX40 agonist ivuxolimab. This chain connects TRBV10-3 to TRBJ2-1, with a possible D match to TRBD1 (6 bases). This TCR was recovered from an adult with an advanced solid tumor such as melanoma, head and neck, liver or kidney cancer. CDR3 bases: TGTGCCATCAGCCTACAGGGAACGAATGAGCAGTTCTTC. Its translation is CAISLQGTNEQFF.